This T cell receptor (beta chain) comes out of a study of T cells in localized non-small cell lung cancer. V lost 2 bases and J 3 bases, leaving 11 bases between the germline ends. The CDR3 is made up of 15 amino acids. Germline CDR1 and CDR2: SGHTA and FQGNSA. The protocol was immunoSEQ multiplex PCR, while the TCRdb copy is restricted to in-frame clones and leaves out a portion. The data contain tens of thousands of clones, around nine tenths of them seen just once; the ten biggest clones take up about 7.7%. This chain joins TRBV7-2 and TRBJ1-5; D gene unclear. The sequenced sample was peripheral blood, obtained before any cancer treatment. The clonotype was recovered from a woman aged 35 to 75 with stage I lung adenocarcinoma. The CDR3 is CASSLRFVDNQPQHF. The CDR3 DNA reads TGTGCCAGCAGCTTAAGATTTGTGGACAATCAGCCCCAGCATTTT.